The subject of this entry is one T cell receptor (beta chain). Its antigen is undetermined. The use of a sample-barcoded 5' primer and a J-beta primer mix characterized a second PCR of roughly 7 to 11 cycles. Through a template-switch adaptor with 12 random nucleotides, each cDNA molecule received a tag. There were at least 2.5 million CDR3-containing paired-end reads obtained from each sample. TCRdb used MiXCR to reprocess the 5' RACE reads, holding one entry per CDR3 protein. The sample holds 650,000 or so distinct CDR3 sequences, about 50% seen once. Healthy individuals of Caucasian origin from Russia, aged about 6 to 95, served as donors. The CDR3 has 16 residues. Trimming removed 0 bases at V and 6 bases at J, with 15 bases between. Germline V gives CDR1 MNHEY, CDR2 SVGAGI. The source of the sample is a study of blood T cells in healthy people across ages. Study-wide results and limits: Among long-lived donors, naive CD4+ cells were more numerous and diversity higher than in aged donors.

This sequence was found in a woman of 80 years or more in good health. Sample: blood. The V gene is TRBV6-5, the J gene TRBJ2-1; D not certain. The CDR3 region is CASSYSGGGRVNEQFF. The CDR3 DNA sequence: TGTGCCAGCAGTTACTCGGGCGGCGGTCGGGTCAATGAGCAGTTCTTC.